These 8 T cell receptor beta chains share one sample of origin, sequenced in a study of tumor-infiltrating lymphocytes in primary liver carcinoma. Germline DNA was also extracted, and blood RNA derived from unsorted whole blood. TCR beta cDNA came from about 0.45 ug total RNA, primed with a constant-region primer. Slightly modified ARM-PCR, run as three nested multiplex PCR rounds, produced the TCR beta libraries. Primers for the first two PCR rounds were TRBV1-TRBV30 forward primers and a C-beta reverse primer (about 11 cycles per round). Via MiXCR, TCRdb re-called the multiplex PCR reads, giving one row per CDR3 protein. The sample has fewer than 350,000 distinct CDR3 sequences; approximately 65% are singletons. The sample consisted of peripheral blood. Every receptor here comes from a man in his forties with primary liver carcinoma and hepatitis B virus infection.

This clonotype was observed a few times. This sequence may be a read error, since a much larger clone differs from it by one base. The chain has TRBV29-1 and TRBJ2-3; D gene unclear. The V end lost 6 bases, the J end lost 0 bases, and 10 bases lay between the germline ends. Germline lookup yields CDR1 SQVTM and CDR2 ANQGSEA. The CDR3 has 13 amino acids. Here the CDR3 reads CSVRIGSTDTQYF. The DNA for the CDR3 is TGCAGCGTCCGGATAGGGAGCACAGATACGCAGTATTTT.

This clonotype has only one observation. A much larger clone lies one base from this, so it may be a read error. The CDR3 sequence: CASSPGTSGSRVETQYF. The CDR3 nucleotides read TGTGCCAGCAGTCCCGGGACTAGCGGGTCCAGAGTGGAGACCCAGTACTTC. The chain is built from TRBV6-2 or TRBV6-3 and TRBJ2-5, with TRBD2 identical over 12 bases. The trim removed 5 bases at V and 5 bases at J, leaving 12 bases unmatched. This CDR3 contains 17 residues. Germline V gene lookup returns CDR1 MNHEY and CDR2 SVGEGT.

To note about this clonotype: One junction end disagrees with the germline gene, perhaps due to a read error. CDR3 nucleotide sequence: TGTGTCAGCAGCAGGGACAGGGGGACCGGGGAGCTGTTTTTT. It codes for CVSSRDRGTGELFF. V and J are TRBV11-2 and TRBJ2-2; 11 positions match TRBD1. CDR3 length equals 14 residues. Germline CDR1 and CDR2: SGHAT and FQNNGV. Supplemented by reference TRBV11-2 and TRBJ2-2, the full variable domain reads EAGVAQSPRYKIIEKRQSVAFWCNPISGHATLYWYQQILGQGPKLLIQFQNNGVVDDSQLPKDRFSAERLKGVDSTLKIQPAKLEDSAVYLCVSSRDRGTGELFFGEGSRLTVL.

Remarks on this clonotype: A much more abundant neighbour one base away suggests this may be a read error. J is TRBJ2-3 and V is TRBV10-3; a weak D match, TRBD2 (5 bases). This CDR3 comprises 14 residues. Germline V gene data show CDR1 as ENHRY and CDR2 as SYGVKD. In nucleotides, the CDR3 is TGTGGCATCAGTGGTGATAGCGGCACAGATACGCAGTATTTT. It is translated as CGISGDSGTDTQYF.

Concerning this clonotype: A junction end diverges from the germline sequence, so it may reflect a read error. The rearrangement uses TRBV5-1 and TRBJ2-1, with 7 positions matching TRBD2. Germline V lookup: CDR1 SGHRS, CDR2 YFSETQ. The CDR3 is 14 residues long. The CDR3 is CANSLELAYNEQFF. In nucleotides, the CDR3 is TGCGCCAACAGCTTGGAACTAGCGTACAATGAGCAGTTCTTC.

The genes are TRBV10-3 and TRBJ2-7; D possibly uses TRBD1 or TRBD2 (5 bases each). Germline CDR1 reads ENHRY; CDR2 reads SYGVKD. The length of the CDR3 is 15 residues. Between the trimmed V and J ends, which lost 6 bases and 5 bases, there was a span of 20 bases. The CDR3: CAISGTSPIVNEQYF. In nucleotides, the CDR3 is TGTGCCATCAGCGGGACCTCACCCATAGTCAACGAGCAGTACTTC.

The genes are TRBV30 and TRBJ1-5; D call uncertain. Deletions cut 0 bases from V and 4 bases from J, with 7 bases between. The CDR3 runs 13 residues. The V gene's germline CDR1 is GTSNPN and CDR2 SVGIG (reference sequence). CDR3 nucleotide sequence: TGTGCCTGGAGTGTATTCAATAATCAGCCCCAGCATTTT. It specifies CAWSVFNNQPQHF.

This clonotype occurred a few times. This chain links TRBV7-9 with TRBJ1-5, with D hard to call. Germline CDR1 is SEHNR and CDR2 is FQNEAQ (reference sequence). The CDR3 runs 13 residues. Trimming removed 4 bases from V and 7 bases from J, with 11 bases in between. CDR3 coding DNA: TGTGCCAGCAGCTGGGGAGGAGGGCAGCCCCAGCATTTT. Translating it yields CASSWGGGQPQHF.